This TCR beta chain came from a study of shared clonotypes between healthy human individuals. Study in general: Three plates each covered CD4 naive and memory; CD8 naive two, CD8 memory one.

Deep-level settings were used for running the assay. Replicate PCRs from sorted subsets contained roughly 200 ng DNA, which is 30,000 to 35,000 T cell genomes. Clones were sequenced by immunoSEQ multiplex PCR, and TCRdb holds only the in-frame ones, with some missing. The sample includes about 230,000 clones, 60% to 70% of them seen just once. V trimming: 4 bases; J trimming: 3 bases; junction bases outside the gene matches: 3. The CDR3 is 14 amino acids. CDR1 and CDR2 (germline): KGHSH, LQKENI. Specimen: memory CD4+ T cells sorted from blood. Described subset: CD45RA-negative fraction. The V gene is TRBV18, the J gene TRBJ2-7; 10 positions match TRBD2. This receptor was identified in a man younger than 45 in good health. In nucleotides, the CDR3 is TGTGCCAGCTCACAGGCTAGCGGGGGCTACGAGCAGTACTTC. This sequence encodes CASSQASGGYEQYF. Full variable domain (missing parts from reference TRBV18 and TRBJ2-7): NAGVMQNPRHLVRRRGQEARLRCSPMKGHSHVYWYRQLPEEGLKFMVYLQKENIIDESGMPKERFSAEFPKEGPSILRIQQVVRGDSAAYFCASSQASGGYEQYFGPGTRLTVT.